Below are 3 T cell receptor beta chains sequenced from a single sample in a study of T cell repertoires in cytomegalovirus infection. A single record per CDR3 protein comes from TCRdb applying MiXCR to the reads. Among about 890,000 distinct CDR3 sequences, less than 40% were seen once, and the ten largest hold around 15%. Antigen specificity for these receptors is unknown. The starting material was cultured CD8+ T cells from PBMCs, obtained from culture after CMV antigen stimulation. The source is a human donor in good health (CMV status not recorded). Some clones in this sample may be carry-over from other donors' samples.

CDR3 DNA sequence: TGCAGTGCTAGTGTGCGGGGGGGCCGCAATGAGCAGTTCTTC. Amino acids: CSASVRGGRNEQFF. The chain carries TRBV20-1 and TRBJ2-1; 9 bases are shared with TRBD2. Per germline, CDR1 DFQATT and CDR2 SNEGSKA (reference sequence). The CDR3 is made up of 14 amino acids. Trimming removed 3 bases from V and 6 bases from J; junction bases left unmatched: 6.

The chain has TRBV7-9 and TRBJ1-5, with D uncertain. The CDR3 is made up of 15 amino acids. Germline loops: CDR1 SEHNR, CDR2 FQNEAQ (reference sequence). V was cut by 5 bases and J by 7 bases, with 18 bases left in between. CDR3 sequence reads: CASSQAGGLGQPQHF. Here the CDR3 DNA reads TGTGCCAGCAGCCAGGCGGGCGGACTTGGACAGCCCCAGCATTTT.

The chain is built from TRBV6-6 and TRBJ1-3; a possible D gene is TRBD1 (6 bases). V was trimmed by 11 bases and J by 4 bases, leaving 18 bases between them. The germline CDR1 and CDR2 sequences are MNHNY and SVGAGI (reference sequence). The CDR3 extends over 14 amino acids. CDR3 region: CASREEGEGNTIYF. The DNA of the CDR3 is TGTGCCTCCCGGGAGGAGGGGGAGGGAAACACCATATATTTT.